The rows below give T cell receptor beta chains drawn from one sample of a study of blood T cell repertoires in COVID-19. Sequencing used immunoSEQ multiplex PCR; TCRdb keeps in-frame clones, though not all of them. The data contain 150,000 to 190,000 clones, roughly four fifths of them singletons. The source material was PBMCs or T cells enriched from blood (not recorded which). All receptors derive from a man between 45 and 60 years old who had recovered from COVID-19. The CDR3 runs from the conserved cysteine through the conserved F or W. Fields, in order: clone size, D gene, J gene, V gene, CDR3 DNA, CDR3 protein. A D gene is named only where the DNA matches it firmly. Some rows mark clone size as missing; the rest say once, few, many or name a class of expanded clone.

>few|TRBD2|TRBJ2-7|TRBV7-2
TGTGCCAGCAGCCACCCGGGAATAGCGGGGGAGCAGTACTTC
CASSHPGIAGEQYF
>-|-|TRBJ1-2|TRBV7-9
TGTGCCAGCAGCTTGGAGGGCACCTATGGCTACACCTTC
CASSLEGTYGYTF
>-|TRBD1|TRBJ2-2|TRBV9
TGTGCCAGCAGCGTAGACACAGGGGTCGGCACCGGGGAGCTGTTTTTT
CASSVDTGVGTGELFF
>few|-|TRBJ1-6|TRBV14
TGTGCCAGCAGCCAAGCGGCAGGGTATAATTCACCCCTCCACTTT
CASSQAAGYNSPLHF
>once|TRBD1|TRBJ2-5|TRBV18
TGTGCCAGCTCACCTAGACAGGGTTGGGAGACCCAGTACTTC
CASSPRQGWETQYF
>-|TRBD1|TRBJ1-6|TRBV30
TGTGCCTGGAGTGTACGAAGACAGGGAAAGGGTTCACCCCTCCACTTT
CAWSVRRQGKGSPLHF
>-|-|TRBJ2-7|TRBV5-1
TGCGCCAGCAGCTTGGGACAGATGACCTCCTACGAGCAGTACTTC
CASSLGQMTSYEQYF
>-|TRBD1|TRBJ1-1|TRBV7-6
TGTGCCAGCAGCATAAGACAGGGGGCGACGAACACTGAAGCTTTCTTT
CASSIRQGATNTEAFF
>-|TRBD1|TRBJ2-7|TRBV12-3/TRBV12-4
TGTGCCAGCAGGGACAGGATGACCTACGAGCAGTACTTC
CASRDRMTYEQYF
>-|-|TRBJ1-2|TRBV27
TGTGCCAGCAGTTTAGACAGAAGGGGTGGCTACACCTTC
CASSLDRRGGYTF
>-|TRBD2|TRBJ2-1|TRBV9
TGTGCCAGCAGCCCACGGACTAGCGGGGGGGCCAATGAGCAGTTCTTC
CASSPRTSGGANEQFF
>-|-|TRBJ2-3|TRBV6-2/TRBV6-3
TGTGCCAGCAGTTACTCGGACAGTTACACAGATACGCAGTATTTT
CASSYSDSYTDTQYF
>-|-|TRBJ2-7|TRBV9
TGTGCCAGCAGCGTAGATGAAGCTTACTACGAGCAGTACTTC
CASSVDEAYYEQYF
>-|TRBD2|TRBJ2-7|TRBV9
TGTGCCAGCAGCGTAGGAAGCGGGGGGCCCTACGAGCAGTACTTC
CASSVGSGGPYEQYF
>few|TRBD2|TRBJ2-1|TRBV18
TGTGCCAGCTCACCCCGGCTAGCGGGGGGCGGCTCCTACAATGAGCAGTTCTTC
CASSPRLAGGGSYNEQFF
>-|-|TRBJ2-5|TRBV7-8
TGTGCCAGCAGCTTAGCGCGCGAGACCCAGTACTTC
CASSLARETQYF
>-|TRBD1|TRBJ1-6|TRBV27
TGTGCCAGCAGTTCGACAGGGATCAATAATTCACCCCTCCACTTT
CASSSTGINNSPLHF
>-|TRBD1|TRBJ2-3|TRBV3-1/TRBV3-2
TGTGCCAGCAGCCCTACAGGGGTCACAGATACGCAGTATTTT
CASSPTGVTDTQYF
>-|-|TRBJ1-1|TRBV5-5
TGTGCCAGCAGCTTTGGCGGACTGGTCGGTGGGAGGGACACTGAAGCTTTCTTT
CASSFGGLVGGRDTEAFF
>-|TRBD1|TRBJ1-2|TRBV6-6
TGTGCCAGCATCGACAGGGGGGAATATGGCTACACCTTC
CASIDRGEYGYTF
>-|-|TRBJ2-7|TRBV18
TGTGCCAGCTCAGAAGGACAGCGGGGCTACGAGCAGTACTTC
CASSEGQRGYEQYF
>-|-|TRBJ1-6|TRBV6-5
TGTGCCAGCAAGACCTCAGGGTCCCCCCTCCACTTT
CASKTSGSPLHF
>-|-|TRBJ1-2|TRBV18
TGTGCCAGCTCAAACAGTAATGGCTACACCTTC
CASSNSNGYTF
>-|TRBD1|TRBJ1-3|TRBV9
TGTGCCAGCAGCGCCCGGGACAGGTACTACTCTGGAAACACCATATATTTT
CASSARDRYYSGNTIYF
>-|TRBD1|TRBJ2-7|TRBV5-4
TGTGCCAGCAGCAGACCGGACAGGGGCGAGCAGTACTTC
CASSRPDRGEQYF
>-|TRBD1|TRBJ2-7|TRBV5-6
TGTGCCAGCAGCTCACCGACAGGGCACGAGCAGTACTTC
CASSSPTGHEQYF